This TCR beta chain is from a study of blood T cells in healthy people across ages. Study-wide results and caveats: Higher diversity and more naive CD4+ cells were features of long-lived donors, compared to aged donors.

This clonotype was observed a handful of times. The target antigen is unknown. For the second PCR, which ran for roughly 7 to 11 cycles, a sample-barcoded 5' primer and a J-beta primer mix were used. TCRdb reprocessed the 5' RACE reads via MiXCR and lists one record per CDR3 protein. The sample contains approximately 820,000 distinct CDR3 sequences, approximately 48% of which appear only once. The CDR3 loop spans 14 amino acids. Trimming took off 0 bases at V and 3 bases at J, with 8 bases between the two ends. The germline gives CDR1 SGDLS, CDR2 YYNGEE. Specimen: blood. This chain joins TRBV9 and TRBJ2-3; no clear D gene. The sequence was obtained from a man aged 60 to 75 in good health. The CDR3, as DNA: TGTGCCAGCAGCGTAGTTCACTCGACAGATACGCAGTATTTT. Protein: CASSVVHSTDTQYF.